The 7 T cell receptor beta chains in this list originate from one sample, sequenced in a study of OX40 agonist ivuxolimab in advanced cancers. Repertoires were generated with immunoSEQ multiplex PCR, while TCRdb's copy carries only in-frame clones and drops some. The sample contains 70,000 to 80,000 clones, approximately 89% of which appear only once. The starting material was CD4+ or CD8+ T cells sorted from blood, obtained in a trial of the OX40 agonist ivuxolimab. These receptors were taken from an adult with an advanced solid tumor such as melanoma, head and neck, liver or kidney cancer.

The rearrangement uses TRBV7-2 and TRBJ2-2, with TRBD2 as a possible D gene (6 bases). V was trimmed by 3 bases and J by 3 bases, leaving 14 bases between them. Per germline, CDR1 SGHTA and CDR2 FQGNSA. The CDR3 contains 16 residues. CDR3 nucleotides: TGTGCCAGCAGCTTGTGGTCGGGAGCGGACACCGGGGAGCTGTTTTTT. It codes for CASSLWSGADTGELFF.

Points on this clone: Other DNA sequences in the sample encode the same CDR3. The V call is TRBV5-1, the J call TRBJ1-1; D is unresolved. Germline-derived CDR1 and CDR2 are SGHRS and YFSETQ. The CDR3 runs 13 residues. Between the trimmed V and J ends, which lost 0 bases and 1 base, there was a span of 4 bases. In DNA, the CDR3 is TGCGCCAGCAGCTTGGGTGCGAACACTGAAGCTTTCTTT. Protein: CASSLGANTEAFF.

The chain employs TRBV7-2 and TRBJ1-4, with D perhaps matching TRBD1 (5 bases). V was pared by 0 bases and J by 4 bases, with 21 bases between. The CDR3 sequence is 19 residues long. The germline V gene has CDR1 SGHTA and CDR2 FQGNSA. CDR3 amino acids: CASSLALRGAGANNEKLFF. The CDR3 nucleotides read TGTGCCAGCAGCTTAGCTCTTCGAGGGGCAGGCGCCAATAATGAAAAACTGTTTTTT.

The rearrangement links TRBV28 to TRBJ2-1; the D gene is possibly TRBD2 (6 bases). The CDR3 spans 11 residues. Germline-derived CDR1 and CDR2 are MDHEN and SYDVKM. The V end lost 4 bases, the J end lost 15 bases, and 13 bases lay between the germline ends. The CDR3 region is CASSSTRGLFF. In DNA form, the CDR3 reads TGTGCCAGCAGTTCGACTAGGGGTCTGTTCTTC.

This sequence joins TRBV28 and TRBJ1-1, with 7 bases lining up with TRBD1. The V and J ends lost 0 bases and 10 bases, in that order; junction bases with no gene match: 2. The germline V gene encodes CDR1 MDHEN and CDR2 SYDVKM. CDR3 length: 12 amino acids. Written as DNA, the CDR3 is TGTGCCAGCAGTTTATGGCAGGGGGGAGCTTTCTTT. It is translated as CASSLWQGGAFF.

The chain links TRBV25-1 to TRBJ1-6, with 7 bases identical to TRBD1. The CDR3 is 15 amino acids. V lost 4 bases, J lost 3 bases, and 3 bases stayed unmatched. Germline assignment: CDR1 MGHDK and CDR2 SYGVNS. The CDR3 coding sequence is TGTGCCAGCAGTGGAGACAGGGTCTATAATTCACCCCTCCACTTT. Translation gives CASSGDRVYNSPLHF.

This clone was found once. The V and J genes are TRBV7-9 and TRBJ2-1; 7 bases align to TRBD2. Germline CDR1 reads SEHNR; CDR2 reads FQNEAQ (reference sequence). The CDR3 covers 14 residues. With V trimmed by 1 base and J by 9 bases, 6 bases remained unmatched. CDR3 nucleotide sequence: TGTGCCAGCAGCTTAGGGCGGGAGTACGGTGAGCAGTTCTTC. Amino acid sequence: CASSLGREYGEQFF.